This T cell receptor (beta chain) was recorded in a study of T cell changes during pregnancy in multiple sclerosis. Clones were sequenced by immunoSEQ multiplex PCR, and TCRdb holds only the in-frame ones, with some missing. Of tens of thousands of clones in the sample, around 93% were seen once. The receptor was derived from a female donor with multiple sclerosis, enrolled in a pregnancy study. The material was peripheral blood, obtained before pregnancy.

The CDR3 DNA is TGTGCCAGCAGTGAATGGTCGCCCGGAGCCACCGGGGAGCTGTTTTTT. The encoded protein is CASSEWSPGATGELFF. This sequence joins TRBV2 and TRBJ2-2; unclear D gene. Germline V gene data show CDR1 as SNHLY and CDR2 as FYNNEI. The CDR3 length is 16 residues. Deletions cut 2 bases from V and 4 bases from J, with 14 bases between. Variable domain in full (rest from reference TRBV2 and TRBJ2-2): EPEVTQTPSHQVTQMGQEVILRCVPISNHLYFYWYRQILGQKVEFLVSFYNNEISEKSEIFDDQFSVERPDGSNFTLKIRSTKLEDSAMYFCASSEWSPGATGELFFGEGSRLTVL.